This T cell receptor beta chain was documented in a study of blood T cells in healthy people across ages. Findings and limits, study-wide: PBMCs were not sorted, which prevented a conclusive comparison of naive versus antigen-experienced cells. A roughly linear age-dependent decrease characterized TCR beta diversity per million T cells. Diversity was estimated from one million T cells, and these estimates were considered underestimates.

The germline gives CDR1 LGHNA, CDR2 YNFKEQ. The V end was cut by 4 bases, the J end by 5 bases, with 9 bases between. This CDR3 is 12 amino acids long. A J-beta primer mix and a sample-barcoded 5' primer were used in a second PCR of roughly 6 to 11 cycles. TCRdb processed the 5' RACE reads anew with MiXCR; each CDR3 protein has one entry. The sample records roughly 2 million distinct CDR3 sequences, around half being singletons. There are many counts of this clonotype. The antigen is not known. Sequenced: blood. The rearrangement uses TRBV4-2 and TRBJ2-7; no clear D gene. The TCR originated in a woman in her 40s in good health. The CDR3 DNA sequence: TGTGCCAGCAGCCCCCTGGGGAACGAGCAGTACTTC. It encodes CASSPLGNEQYF.